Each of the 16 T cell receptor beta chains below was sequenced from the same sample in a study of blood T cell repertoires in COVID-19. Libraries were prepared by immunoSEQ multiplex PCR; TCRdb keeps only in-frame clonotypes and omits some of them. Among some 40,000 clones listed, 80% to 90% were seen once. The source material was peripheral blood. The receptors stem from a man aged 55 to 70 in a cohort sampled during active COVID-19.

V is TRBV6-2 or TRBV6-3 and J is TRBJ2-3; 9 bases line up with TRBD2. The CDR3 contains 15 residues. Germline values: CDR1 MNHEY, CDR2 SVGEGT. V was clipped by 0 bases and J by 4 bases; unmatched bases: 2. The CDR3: CASSYSAGGPDTQYF. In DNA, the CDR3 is TGTGCCAGCAGTTACTCGGCGGGGGGGCCAGATACGCAGTATTTT.

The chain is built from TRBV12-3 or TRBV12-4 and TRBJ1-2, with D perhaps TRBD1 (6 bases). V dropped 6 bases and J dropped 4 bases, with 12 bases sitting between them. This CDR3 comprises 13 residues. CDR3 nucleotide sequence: TGTGCCAGCAGGGGACATCGTGGCTATGGCTACACCTTC. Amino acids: CASRGHRGYGYTF.

CDR3 region: CASGQGGNEQFF. The CDR3 coding sequence is TGTGCCAGCGGCCAGGGTGGTAATGAGCAGTTCTTC. This chain joins TRBV7-6 and TRBJ2-1, with a weak D call TRBD1 (5 bases). Germline CDR1 reads SGHVS; CDR2 reads FNYEAQ. Trimming removed 8 bases at V and 7 bases at J, with 12 bases between. This CDR3 is 12 amino acids long.

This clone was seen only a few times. In DNA form, the CDR3 reads TGTGCCAGTAGTATAGGGTCAGTGAGCAATCAGCCCCAGCATTTT. Translating it yields CASSIGSVSNQPQHF. This chain links TRBV19 with TRBJ1-5; D not resolved. The germline gives CDR1 LNHDA, CDR2 SQIVND (reference sequence). The CDR3 covers 15 residues. The V and J ends lost 1 base and 1 base respectively, with 8 bases between them.

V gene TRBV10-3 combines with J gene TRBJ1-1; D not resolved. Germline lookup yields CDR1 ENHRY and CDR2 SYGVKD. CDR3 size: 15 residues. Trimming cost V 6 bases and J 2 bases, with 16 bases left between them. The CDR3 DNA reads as TGTGCCATCAGGAGGAGTGGTGACGGCAACACTGAAGCTTTCTTT. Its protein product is CAIRRSGDGNTEAFF.

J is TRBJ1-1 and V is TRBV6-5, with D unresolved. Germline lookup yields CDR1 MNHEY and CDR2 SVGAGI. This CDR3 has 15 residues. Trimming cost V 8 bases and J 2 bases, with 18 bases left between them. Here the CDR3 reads CASGGPRLSNTEAFF. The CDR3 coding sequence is TGTGCCAGCGGAGGCCCCCGTTTATCTAACACTGAAGCTTTCTTT.

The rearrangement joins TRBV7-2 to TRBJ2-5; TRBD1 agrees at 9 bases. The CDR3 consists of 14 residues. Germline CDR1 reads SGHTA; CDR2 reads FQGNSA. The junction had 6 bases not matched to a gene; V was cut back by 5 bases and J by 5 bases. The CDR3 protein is CASSAHRGQETQYF. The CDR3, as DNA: TGTGCCAGCAGCGCACACAGGGGGCAGGAGACCCAGTACTTC. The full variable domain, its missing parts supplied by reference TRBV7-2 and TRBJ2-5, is GAGVSQSPSNKVTEKGKDVELRCDPISGHTALYWYRQSLGQGLEFLIYFQGNSAPDKSGLPSDRFSAERTGGSVSTLTIQRTQQEDSAVYLCASSAHRGQETQYFGPGTRLLVL.

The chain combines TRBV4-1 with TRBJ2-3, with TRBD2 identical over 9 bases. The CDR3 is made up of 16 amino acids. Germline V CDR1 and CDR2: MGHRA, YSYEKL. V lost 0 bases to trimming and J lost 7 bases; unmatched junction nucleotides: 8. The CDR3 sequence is CASSQETAGGYNTQYF. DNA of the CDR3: TGCGCCAGCAGCCAAGAGACAGCGGGGGGCTATAATACGCAGTATTTT.

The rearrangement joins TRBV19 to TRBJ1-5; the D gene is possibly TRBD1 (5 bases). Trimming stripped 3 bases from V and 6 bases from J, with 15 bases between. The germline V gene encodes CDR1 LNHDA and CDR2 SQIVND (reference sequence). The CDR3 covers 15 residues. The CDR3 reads CASSIVRASTQPQHF. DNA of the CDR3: TGTGCCAGTAGTATCGTCAGGGCATCCACTCAGCCCCAGCATTTT.

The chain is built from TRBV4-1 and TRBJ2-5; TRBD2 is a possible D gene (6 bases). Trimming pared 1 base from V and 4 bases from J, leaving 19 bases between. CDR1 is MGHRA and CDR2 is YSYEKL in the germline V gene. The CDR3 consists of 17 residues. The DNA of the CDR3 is TGCGCCAGCAGCCAAGTAAATCGACTAGTGAGTGGAGAGACCCAGTACTTC. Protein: CASSQVNRLVSGETQYF.

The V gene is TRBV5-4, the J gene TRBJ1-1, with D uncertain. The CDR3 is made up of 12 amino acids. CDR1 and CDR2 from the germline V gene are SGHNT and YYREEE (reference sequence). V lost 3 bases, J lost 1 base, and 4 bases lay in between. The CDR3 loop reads CASSSGNTEAFF. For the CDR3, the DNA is TGTGCCAGCAGCTCCGGGAACACTGAAGCTTTCTTT.

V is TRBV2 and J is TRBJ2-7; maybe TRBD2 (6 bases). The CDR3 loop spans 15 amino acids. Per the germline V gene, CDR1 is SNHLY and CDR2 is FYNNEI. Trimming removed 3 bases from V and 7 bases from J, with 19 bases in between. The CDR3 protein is CASSEGLAVLGEQYF. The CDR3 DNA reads TGTGCCAGCAGTGAGGGACTGGCGGTCCTTGGGGAGCAGTACTTC.

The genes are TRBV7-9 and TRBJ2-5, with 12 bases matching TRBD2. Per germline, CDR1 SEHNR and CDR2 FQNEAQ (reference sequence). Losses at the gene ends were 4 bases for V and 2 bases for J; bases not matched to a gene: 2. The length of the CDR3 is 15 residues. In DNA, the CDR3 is TGTGCCAGCAGCTCCGGGACTAGCGGGCAAGAGACCCAGTACTTC. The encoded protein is CASSSGTSGQETQYF. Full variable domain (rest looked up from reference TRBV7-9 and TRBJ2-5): DTGVSQNPRHKITKRGQNVTFRCDPISEHNRLYWYRQTLGQGPEFLTYFQNEAQLEKSRLLSDRFSAERPKGSFSTLEIQRTEQGDSAMYLCASSSGTSGQETQYFGPGTRLLVL.

The CDR3 here is CASSLKSGSGKLFF. The CDR3 coding sequence is TGTGCCAGCAGCTTAAAGTCAGGTTCCGGAAAACTGTTTTTT. This chain connects TRBV7-9 to TRBJ1-4; D call uncertain. Trimming shortened V by 2 bases and J by 10 bases, and 14 bases separated the two germline ends. The CDR3 loop spans 14 amino acids. From germline, CDR1 is SEHNR and CDR2 FQNEAQ (reference sequence). The variable domain in full, with the rest retrieved from reference TRBV7-9 and TRBJ1-4, is DTGVSQNPRHKITKRGQNVTFRCDPISEHNRLYWYRQTLGQGPEFLTYFQNEAQLEKSRLLSDRFSAERPKGSFSTLEIQRTEQGDSAMYLCASSLKSGSGKLFFGSGTQLSVL.

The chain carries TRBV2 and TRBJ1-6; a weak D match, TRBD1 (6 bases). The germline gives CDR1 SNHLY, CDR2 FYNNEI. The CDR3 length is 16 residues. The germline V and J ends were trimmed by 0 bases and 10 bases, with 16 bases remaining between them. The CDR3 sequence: CASSEALAGVKSPLHF. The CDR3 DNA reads TGTGCCAGCAGTGAAGCGCTAGCAGGGGTTAAATCACCCCTCCACTTT.

For the CDR3, the DNA is TGTGCCAGCAGCTTCAAGGGACTAGCGGGAGGCCGGTCCGGGGAGCTGTTTTTT. As protein: CASSFKGLAGGRSGELFF. The V and J genes are TRBV7-2 and TRBJ2-2; 15 positions agree with TRBD2. This CDR3 spans 18 amino acids. CDR1 is SGHTA and CDR2 is FQGNSA in the germline V gene. V trimming: 3 bases; J trimming: 6 bases; junction bases outside the gene matches: 8.